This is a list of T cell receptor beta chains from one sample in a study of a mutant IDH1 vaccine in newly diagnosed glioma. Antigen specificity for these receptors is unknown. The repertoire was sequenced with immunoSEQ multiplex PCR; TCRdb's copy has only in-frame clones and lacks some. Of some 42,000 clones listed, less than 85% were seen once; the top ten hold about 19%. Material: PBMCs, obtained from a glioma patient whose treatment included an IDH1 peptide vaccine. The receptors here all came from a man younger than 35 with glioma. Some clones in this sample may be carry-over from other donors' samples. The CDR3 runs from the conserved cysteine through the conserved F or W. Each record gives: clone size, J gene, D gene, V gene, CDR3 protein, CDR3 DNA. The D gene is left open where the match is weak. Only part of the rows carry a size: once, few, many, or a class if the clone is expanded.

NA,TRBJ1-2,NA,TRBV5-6,CASSLGPLLSGYTF,TGTGCCAGCAGCTTGGGTCCCCTTTTGAGTGGCTACACCTTC
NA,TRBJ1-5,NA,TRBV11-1,CASSSMHQDDSNQPQHF,TGTGCCAGCAGCTCGATGCACCAGGACGATAGCAATCAGCCCCAGCATTTT
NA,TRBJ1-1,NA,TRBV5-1,CASSLSGPPNTEAFF,TGCGCCAGCAGCTTGAGTGGCCCACCGAACACTGAAGCTTTCTTT
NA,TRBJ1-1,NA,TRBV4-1,CASSQGYGDLNTEAFF,TGCGCCAGCAGCCAAGGATACGGCGATTTGAACACTGAAGCTTTCTTT
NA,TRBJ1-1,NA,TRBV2,CASSPSWWAEAFF,TGTGCCAGCAGTCCGTCGTGGTGGGCTGAAGCTTTCTTT
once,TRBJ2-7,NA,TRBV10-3,CAISDPTEMKQYF,TGTGCCATCAGTGATCCTACAGAGATGAAGCAGTACTTC
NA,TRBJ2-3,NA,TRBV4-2,CASSHNRADTQYF,TGTGCCAGCAGCCACAATCGCGCAGATACGCAGTATTTT
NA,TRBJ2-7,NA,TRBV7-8,CASSLRFYEQYF,TGTGCCAGCAGCTTAAGGTTTTACGAGCAGTACTTC
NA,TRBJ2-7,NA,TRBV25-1,CASSDDQSYPLLEQYF,TGTGCCAGCAGTGATGACCAGTCATACCCCCTATTGGAGCAGTACTTC
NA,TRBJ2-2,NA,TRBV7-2,CASSLFGELFF,TGTGCCAGCAGCCTCTTCGGGGAGCTGTTTTTT
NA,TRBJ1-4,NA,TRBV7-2,CASSLVKGSNEKLFF,TGTGCCAGCAGCTTAGTAAAGGGGTCTAATGAAAAACTGTTTTTT
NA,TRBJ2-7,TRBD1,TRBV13,CASSPTGDEQYF,TGTGCCAGCAGTCCCACAGGGGACGAGCAGTACTTC
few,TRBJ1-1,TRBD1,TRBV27,CASSSTTGKIF,TGTGCCAGCAGTTCTACGACAGGGAAGATCTTT
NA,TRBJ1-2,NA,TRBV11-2,CASSLVGGWAYGYTF,TGTGCCAGCAGCTTAGTGGGAGGGTGGGCCTATGGCTACACCTTC
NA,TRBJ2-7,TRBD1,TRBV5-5,CASNSHRGNNEQYF,TGTGCCAGCAACTCCCACAGGGGAAACAACGAGCAGTACTTC
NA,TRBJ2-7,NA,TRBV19,CASRPGPGAYEQYF,TGTGCCAGTAGGCCGGGGCCGGGGGCCTACGAGCAGTACTTC
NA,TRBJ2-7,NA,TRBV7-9,CASSLARTAYEQYF,TGTGCCAGCAGCTTAGCCCGGACAGCCTACGAGCAGTACTTC
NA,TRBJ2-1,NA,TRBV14,CASSRPRRGEQFF,TGTGCCAGCAGCCGCCCGCGCCGGGGGGAGCAGTTCTTC
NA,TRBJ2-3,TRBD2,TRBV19,CASRNLAGGPVRHTQYF,TGTGCCAGTAGAAATTTAGCGGGAGGGCCGGTGCGACATACGCAGTATTTT
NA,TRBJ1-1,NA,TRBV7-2,CASSFARGLRAEAFF,TGTGCCAGCAGCTTCGCGAGGGGATTAAGGGCTGAAGCTTTCTTT
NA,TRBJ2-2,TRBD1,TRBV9,CASSVVQGPWGGELFF,TGTGCCAGCAGCGTAGTACAGGGGCCGTGGGGCGGGGAGCTGTTTTTT
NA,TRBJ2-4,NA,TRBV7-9,CASSLEWGAKNIQYF,TGTGCCAGCAGCTTAGAATGGGGGGCCAAAAACATTCAGTACTTC
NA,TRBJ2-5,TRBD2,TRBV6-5,CASSETSGYGTQYF,TGTGCCAGCAGCGAGACTAGCGGGTACGGGACCCAGTACTTC
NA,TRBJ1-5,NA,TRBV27,CASSFGRGLGAQHF,TGTGCCAGCAGTTTCGGCAGGGGCCTAGGGGCCCAGCATTTT
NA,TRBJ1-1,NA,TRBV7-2,CASSLVSQGLGEAFF,TGTGCCAGCAGCTTAGTTAGCCAGGGGCTTGGTGAAGCTTTCTTT
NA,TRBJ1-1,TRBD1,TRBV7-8,CASSSQDRPNTEAFF,TGTGCCAGCAGTTCCCAGGACAGGCCGAACACTGAAGCTTTCTTT
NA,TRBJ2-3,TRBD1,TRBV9,CASSTRQGELRDTQYF,TGTGCCAGCAGCACTCGACAGGGGGAGTTAAGAGATACGCAGTATTTT
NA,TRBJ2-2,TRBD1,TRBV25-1,CASSEKETGAPGELFF,TGTGCCAGCAGTGAGAAAGAGACAGGGGCACCCGGGGAGCTGTTTTTT
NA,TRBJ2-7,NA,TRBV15,CATSREEIADGEQYF,TGTGCCACCAGCAGAGAGGAGATAGCTGATGGAGAGCAGTACTTC
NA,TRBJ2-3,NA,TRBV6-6,CASSPRASFTDTQYF,TGTGCCAGCAGTCCCCGGGCGTCTTTCACAGATACGCAGTATTTT
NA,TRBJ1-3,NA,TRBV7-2,CASSPGTGAGSTIYF,TGTGCCAGCAGCCCCGGGACTGGAGCGGGCTCCACCATATATTTT
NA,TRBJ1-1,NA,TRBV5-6,CASSLGGRGTEAFF,TGTGCCAGCAGCTTGGGGGGGCGAGGCACTGAAGCTTTCTTT
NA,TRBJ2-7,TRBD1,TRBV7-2,CASSFLGQATDYEQYF,TGTGCCAGCAGCTTTCTGGGACAGGCCACCGATTACGAGCAGTACTTC
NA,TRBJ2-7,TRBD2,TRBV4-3,CASSQDRPSGGLSYEQYF,TGCGCCAGCAGCCAAGATCGCCCCAGCGGGGGCCTCTCCTACGAGCAGTACTTC
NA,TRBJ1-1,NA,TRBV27,CASTPQGHRTEAFF,TGTGCCAGCACCCCCCAAGGTCATCGGACTGAAGCTTTCTTT
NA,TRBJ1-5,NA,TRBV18,CASSVTAEQPQHF,TGTGCCAGCTCAGTGACTGCGGAGCAGCCCCAGCATTTT
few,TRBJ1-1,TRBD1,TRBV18,CASSRDRGGTEAFF,TGTGCCAGCTCCCGCGACAGGGGTGGTACTGAAGCTTTCTTT
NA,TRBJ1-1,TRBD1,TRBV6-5,CASSLRRQGAIEAFF,TGTGCCAGCAGTCTCCGTAGACAGGGGGCGATTGAAGCTTTCTTT
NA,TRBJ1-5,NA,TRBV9,CASSVGQNQPQHF,TGTGCCAGCAGCGTAGGACAAAATCAGCCCCAGCATTTT
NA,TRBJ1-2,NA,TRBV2,CASSVEGVIYTF,TGTGCCAGCAGTGTTGAGGGGGTAATCTACACCTTC
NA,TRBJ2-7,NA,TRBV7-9,CASSNWDTSYEQYF,TGTGCCAGCAGCAATTGGGACACCTCCTACGAGCAGTACTTC
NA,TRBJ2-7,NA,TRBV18,CASSPPKGTNYEQYF,TGTGCCAGCTCACCACCGAAGGGCACGAACTACGAGCAGTACTTC
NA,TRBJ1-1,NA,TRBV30,CAWLMNTEAFF,TGTGCCTGGCTTATGAACACTGAGGCTTTCTTT
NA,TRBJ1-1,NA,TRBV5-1,CASRGMYTEAFF,TGCGCCAGCAGAGGGATGTACACTGAAGCTTTCTTT
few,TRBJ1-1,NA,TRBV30,CACHKVANLNTEAFF,TGTGCCTGCCACAAAGTGGCCAACTTGAACACTGAAGCTTTCTTT
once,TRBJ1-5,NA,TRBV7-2,CASSLIRNQPQHF,TGTGCCAGCAGCCTGATCCGGAATCAGCCCCAGCATTTT
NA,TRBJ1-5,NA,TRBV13,CASRRTASNQPQHF,TGTGCCAGCAGACGAACAGCAAGCAATCAGCCCCAGCATTTT
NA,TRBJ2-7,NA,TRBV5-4,CASSPGLGSYEQYF,TGTGCCAGCAGCCCTGGTCTAGGTTCCTACGAGCAGTACTTC
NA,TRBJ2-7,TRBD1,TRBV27,CASRTGTGYPLNEQYF,TGTGCCAGCAGAACCGGGACAGGGTATCCACTCAACGAGCAGTACTTC
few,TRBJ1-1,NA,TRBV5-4,CASSLKGGEAFF,TGTGCCAGCAGCTTGAAGGGAGGTGAAGCTTTCTTT
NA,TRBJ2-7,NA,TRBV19,CASSMGTLNYEQYF,TGTGCCAGTAGTATGGGGACTCTGAACTACGAGCAGTACTTC
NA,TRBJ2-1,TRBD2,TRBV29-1,CSVERVSGGGYNNEQFF,TGCAGCGTTGAGAGGGTTAGCGGGGGGGGTTACAACAATGAGCAGTTCTTC
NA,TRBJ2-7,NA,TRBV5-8,CASSSLRGSGYEQYF,TGTGCCAGCAGCTCCCTTAGGGGTTCCGGCTACGAGCAGTACTTC
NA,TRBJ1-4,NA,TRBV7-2,CASSPAGSNEKLFF,TGTGCCAGCAGCCCTGCGGGGTCCAATGAAAAACTGTTTTTT
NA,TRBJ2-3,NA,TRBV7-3,CASSSLGGSTDTQYF,TGTGCCAGCAGCTCCCTGGGGGGTAGCACAGATACGCAGTATTTT
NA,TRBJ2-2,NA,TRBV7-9,CASSLARGGELFF,TGTGCCAGCAGCTTAGCGAGAGGAGGGGAGCTGTTTTTT
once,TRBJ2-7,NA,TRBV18,CASSAAGAYEQYF,TGTGCCAGCTCAGCCGCCGGGGCCTACGAGCAGTACTTC
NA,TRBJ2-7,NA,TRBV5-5,CASSLGLGPYEQYF,TGTGCCAGCAGCTTGGGACTAGGTCCCTACGAGCAGTACTTC
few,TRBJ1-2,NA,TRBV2,CASSEGYASYTF,TGTGCCAGCAGTGAAGGCTACGCCTCTTACACCTTC